This T cell receptor (beta chain) was sequenced during a study of post-analysis software for immune sequencing data (dated by TCRdb to between 2015 and 2016). As for the study more broadly: Disease courses on record covered relapsing-remitting, secondary progressive and progressive-relapsing multiple sclerosis, though some patients had no subtype annotation. Patient repertoires were compared against roughly 11 previously published healthy control repertoires from donors aged 6 to 25 years. A subset of samples was prepared in parallel using single-end sample barcoding, then pooled and co-amplified after Illumina adapter ligation.

The library was built by means of PCR. Sequencing was carried out with an Illumina HiSeq 2500. Unique molecular identifiers were incorporated into TCR beta cDNA libraries to reduce PCR and sequencing biases. Some 500,000 cDNA molecules were obtained for every 1 to 10 million input T cells, so each molecule roughly corresponded to one T cell. The patient libraries were prepared and sequenced using the same protocol as the earlier healthy control dataset. Samples belonging to the same batch were prepared together, multiplexed and sequenced on a shared HiSeq lane. The original methods were these. Raw barcoded reads were processed with MIGEC, discarding single-read molecular identifier groups before consensus assembly and CDR3 extraction. Clonotype tables were post-analysed with VDJtools, normalizing diversity by down-sampling all datasets to the smallest sample size. To correct batch-related cross-sample contamination, repertoire overlap clustering matched CDR3 amino acid sequences but not nucleotide sequences. TCRdb handled the public reads itself, with Q25 trimming in fastp and clone calling in MiXCR, and kept productive beta chains. Records with the same CDR3 protein are collapsed into one entry carrying the most frequent genes and DNA. These V and J calls originate from TCRdb's pipeline instead of the authors' own analysis. For this sample there are about 770,000 distinct CDR3 sequences; 46% appear just once. Together, the top ten hold just under 5% of the sample.

As for this clonotype: The target of this receptor is not known. No much larger clone is present one base from it, and per-base qualities are unavailable.

TCR beta repertoires were profiled from peripheral blood of roughly 13 young patients with multiple sclerosis to demonstrate the VDJtools post-analysis software. Multiple sclerosis patients were children and adolescents aged 6 to 15 years. Overall study results and their limits: Strong co-clustering of samples prepared in the same batch was shown by direct clustering with F measure, prompting a batch-effect correction. The control group was slightly older than the multiple sclerosis patient group. Normalized Chao1 diversity was significantly lower in multiple sclerosis patients than controls, suggesting substantial peripheral T-cell clonal expansion.

This sequence was found in a girl aged 10 to 17 with multiple sclerosis. The sequenced sample was blood.

The CDR3 here reads CASSPPVGGRETQYF. DNA sequence: TGTGCCAGCAGTCCCCCGGTAGGGGGCAGGGAGACCCAGTACTTC. In this chain, TRBV7-9 is recombined with TRBJ2-5; TRBD1 matches 7 bases in the middle. The CDR3 measures 15 amino acids from cysteine to phenylalanine. CDR3 DNA is the only sequence kept; it has 45 bases, read in frame from the first base. As encoded in the germline V gene (reference sequence), CDR1 is SEHNR while CDR2 is FQNEAQ. V trim: 6 bases; J trim: 5 bases; unmatched bases: 12.